This T cell receptor beta chain comes out of a study of T cell responses to AZD1222 COVID-19 vaccine. Only in-frame clones appear in the TCRdb table, and some are missing; sequencing was by immunoSEQ multiplex PCR. This table holds 65,000 to 75,000 clones, 80% to 85% found once. Study-wide findings and caveats: With dominance at 160-218 and 743-854, vaccine-associated CD4 TCRs spanned spike. Repertoires were collected only later (after the peak T cell response had occurred). Seropositive status at baseline applied to only a handful of AZD1222 recipients.

In the case of this clone: What it binds is unknown.

Looked up from germline, CDR1 is MGHDK and CDR2 is SYGVNS. Between the trimmed V and J ends, which lost 5 bases and 2 bases, there was a span of 10 bases. The CDR3 runs 13 residues. The sample here was peripheral blood, taken on day 0 of AZD1222 vaccination. The receptor was derived from an adult in good health. V and J are TRBV25-1 and TRBJ2-7, with D possibly matching TRBD2 (5 bases). The CDR3: CASSTSGTYEQYF. As DNA, the CDR3 is TGTGCCAGCAGTACGAGCGGAACCTACGAGCAGTACTTC.